This entry describes one TCR beta chain. Primed by a sample-barcoded 5' primer and a J-beta primer mix, a second PCR proceeded for roughly 6 to 12 cycles. TCRdb re-called the 5' RACE reads through MiXCR, storing one row per CDR3 protein. This sample has 700,000 to 900,000 distinct CDR3 sequences, with about 26% found just once. This entry comes from a study of blood T cells in healthy people across ages. At least 6.5 million PBMCs were isolated per sample. Germline assignment: CDR1 LNHDA and CDR2 SQIVND (reference sequence). The germline V and J ends were trimmed by 2 bases and 8 bases, with 7 bases remaining between them. This CDR3 spans 12 amino acids. The same sample was also studied in work on T cells of mothers and their children.

The chain uses TRBV19 and TRBJ2-4; D is unresolved. The source is a boy under 18 in good health. Sequenced: blood. The CDR3 loop reads CASSIIGYIQYF. The CDR3 nucleotides read TGTGCCAGTAGTATAATTGGGTACATTCAGTACTTC. Supplemented by reference TRBV19 and TRBJ2-4, the full variable domain reads DGGITQSPKYLFRKEGQNVTLSCEQNLNHDAMYWYRQDPGQGLRLIYYSQIVNDFQKGDIAEGYSVSREKKESFPLTVTSAQKNPTAFYLCASSIIGYIQYFGAGTRLSVL.